What follows describes a single TCR beta chain. Its target antigen remains unknown. Base qualities are not recorded, but no much larger clone differs from it by a single base. The cohort consisted of 666 healthy bone marrow donors. At the time of sampling, all cohort members were nominally healthy, though unrecorded immune exposures were likely present. The donor tested CMV seronegative, placing the donor among the 352 seronegative members of the cohort. Every donor gave a peripheral blood sample, and the peripheral blood mononuclear cells from that sample were used for TCR beta sequencing. The Qiagen DNeasy Blood Extraction Kit was used to extract genomic DNA from the blood cell samples. V is pruned by 3 bases and J by 1 base, leaving 11 bases of the junction without a gene match. Taken from cysteine to phenylalanine, the CDR3 has 19 residues. Solely the CDR3 DNA is kept, with 57 bases framed from the first base. From a lookup of the germline V gene, CDR1 and CDR2 are SGHRS and YFSETQ.

This record belongs to a study of cytomegalovirus exposure and HLA in healthy donors (TCRdb year 2017). Looking at the study overall: According to an earlier analysis of 550 to 750 of the donors, 200 million or so T cells yielded 120 million or so unique TCR beta sequences and 276 Gb of sequence data. The study aimed to test whether signatures of past pathogen exposure could be identified by cataloging public T cell receptors. Of the 398 genotyped donors, roughly 76% were placed in the genetic ancestry cluster associated with self-reported Caucasian donors. A later genetic analysis took genome-wide SNP genotypes for about three fifths of the roughly 670 donors and used that subset as a discovery cohort. The study used immunosequencing to profile the T cell repertoires of several hundred subjects and linked those repertoires to cytomegalovirus serostatus. HLA typing covered class I and class II loci at four-digit resolution. Among some 410 genotyped donors of the cohort, an average of roughly 240,000 unique TCR beta nucleotide sequences were sequenced per donor, roughly a sixth of them non-productive. Typing coverage varied by locus: 629-630 donors for A, B, C, DRB1 and DQB1; 500 to 550 for DQA1; about 590 for DPA1; around 450 for DPB1. Rather than using new phenotypic data, the later analysis identified candidate immune exposures from TCR beta sequences and from how often those sequences occurred across donors. Every repertoire in the discovery cohort had been generated on one and the same sequencing platform. A separate validation cohort of more than 100 different subjects was used in addition to the approximately 610-subject first cohort. Because of strong linkage in the cohort, five DR-DQ haplotypes were treated as single units for association and clustering. In an earlier analysis of 500 to 650 of the donors, high-throughput TCR beta sequencing was used to judge whether each TCR beta V gene segment behaved as functional or pseudogenic. To predict cytomegalovirus infection status, the study brought together high-throughput TCR immunosequencing, statistical association of individual TCRs with disease status, and machine learning. Donor age, sex, ethnicity and CMV serostatus were compiled together with the repertoire data. An early release covering roughly 600 HLA-typed donors comprised about 320 gigabases of sequencing data and around 80 million unique TCR sequences. To study patterns of TCR occurrence, a later analysis re-analyzed previously published TCR beta repertoires from more than 550 donors and added high-resolution HLA genotyping.

Library generation was performed with the immunoSEQ multiplex PCR assay. A mixture of 60 forward primers for TCR Vbeta segments and 13 reverse primers for TCR Jbeta segments was used in the multiplex PCR. The CDR3 region of rearranged TCR beta genes was amplified from genomic DNA by a multiplex PCR assay. The Illumina HiSeq System was used to sequence the amplified TCR beta libraries as 87-base-pair reads. The authors' analysis ran thus. Across the 500 to 850 repertoires, a later analysis counted some 80 million unique TCR beta chains, around 11 million of which were shared by at least two donors. Raw reads were error-corrected and collapsed into unique sequences by a nearest-neighbor algorithm in which closely related sequences were merged to remove PCR and sequencing errors. CDR3 sequences were aligned to IMGT reference sequences to assign V, D and J gene segments. For a sequence to be retained, at least a six-nucleotide match to both a V gene segment and a J gene segment was required. A rearrangement was called productive if the CDR3 had no stop codons and remained in frame with V and J, and every other rearrangement was called non-productive. Following IMGT convention, CDR3 was defined as the stretch from the second conserved V-encoded cysteine up to the conserved J-encoded phenylalanine. The earlier analysis of about 560 of the donors excluded any sequence lacking an unambiguous match to a single V gene segment. An earlier analysis of several hundred of the donors called V segments functional above 56.7% productive rearrangements and segregating when the between-donor standard deviation exceeded 5%. A statistical classification framework was built for diagnosing cytomegalovirus status from the catalog of TCR beta chain sequences. A later analysis assigned V and J genes by comparing TCR nucleotide sequences with IMGT/GENE-DB human TR gene sequences. A later analysis assigned CDR3 sequences and most-parsimonious VDJ recombination scenarios with the TCRdist pipeline. In a later analysis, each TCR beta chain was defined by its CDR3 amino acid sequence together with its V-gene family, and reads without a unique V-gene family were excluded. In a later analysis, around 650 highly shared, low-generation-probability nucleotide sequences were removed to address suspected cross-contamination and a sequencing artifact. In a later analysis, a clonal expansion index was calculated for each public chain from normalized within-repertoire ranks of inferred template counts. In a later analysis, generation probabilities were computed with a VDJ recombination model fitted to out-of-frame rearrangements, and the resulting probabilities were checked against IGoR. In a later analysis, hypergeometric tests were used to score TCR-TCR, TCR-HLA and TCR-CMV co-occurrence, with a repertoire-size bias correction applied to TCR pairs. A later analysis estimated false discovery rates by permuting HLA or CMV assignments 20 times. A later analysis grouped co-occurring TCRs with DBSCAN, adding TCRdist sequence similarity when clustering within HLA-allele-positive subsets. Repertoires with fewer than 30,000 or more than 120,000 public chains were left out of co-occurrence clustering, as were five repertoires with anomalous nucleotide sharing. Entries here come from immuneACCESS through TCRdb and include only in-frame sequences with V and J called. Some clones fail to appear in such tables; in the studies checked, an unresolved V gene covers under half of the shortfall, and the cause of the remainder is unknown. V, J and clone size are those of that table, while D and trimming were read from the DNA. Present in this sample are about 120,000 clones, approximately 75% of which were seen just once. 1.5% to 2% of the sample rests with the top ten.

Overall results and qualifications from the work: Most TCR sequences were observed very rarely across donors, whereas some public TCRs were present in many individuals. The presence/absence analyses assumed that sequencing depth was roughly uniform across donors, and that assumption may not be true. It was suggested by the authors that the approach could potentially be generalized to other disease states and immunological phenotypes. In a later analysis, some 18,000 TCR beta sequences were associated with specific HLA alleles at a false discovery rate of 0.05. The classifier was reported to diagnose cytomegalovirus status with high specificity and sensitivity in both the original cohort and the validation cohort. Because counts were too low, roughly 18 rarely observed V segments, including chromosome 9 orphons, were left out of the earlier analysis of 587 of the donors. An earlier analysis of approximately 590 of the donors showed that most TCR beta V segments appeared in productive rearrangements either about 87% or about 30% of the time, which broadly matched IMGT annotations. This cohort had only TCR beta chains sequenced, and the lack of alpha or paired-chain data limited which features could be detected. When HLA alleles, especially DR and DQ, strongly co-occurred, attributing TCR associations to individual alleles was difficult. Immune exposure information for the cohort was limited to CMV serostatus. Compared with the 666-donor mean, donors in an Asian-associated ancestry cluster had fewer N-insertions in productive TCRs, according to a later genetic analysis. Because the 87-base-pair reads could not distinguish some IMGT-functional V segments, including TRBV6-2 and TRBV6-3, those segments were excluded. Most CMV-associated TCR beta chains appeared to be HLA-restricted in a later analysis, and the HLA associations seemed to be driven largely by CMV exposure. Compared with equally common non-associated chains, HLA-associated TCR beta chains in a later analysis were more clonally expanded and had lower generation probabilities. Linkage disequilibrium might explain the correlated functional status among segregating V segments, but an unknown experimental factor could not be ruled out. In vitro tests confirmed that a few of the cytomegalovirus-associated TCR beta chains recognize cytomegalovirus antigens. According to a later analysis, TCR association rates differed among HLA loci, with DRB1 alleles showing the most associated TCRs and HLA-C alleles showing the fewest. Because HLA typing was missing for some donors at each locus, association tests included only the typed subset. In a later analysis, several top co-occurrence clusters were reported to appear linked to parvovirus B19, influenza, CMV and Epstein-Barr virus. In a later genetic analysis, a missense DCLRE1C variant was associated with V-gene and J-gene trimming of TCR beta chains, and the association was replicated in an independent cohort. The study listed around 160 TCR beta chains as associated with cytomegalovirus. A further reported finding was that TCR beta sequences accurately predicted the HLA-A and HLA-B alleles for most subjects in the first cohort. A group of highly shared sequence variants was considered likely to be a technical artifact of the sequencing pipeline.

Sequencing was done on a sample of PBMCs. The sequence came from a man aged 40-55 years in good health and CMV-seronegative. The receptor chain draws on TRBV5-1 and TRBJ2-5; TRBD2 lines up with 14 middle nucleotides. This receptor has the CDR3 CASSWRGLAGEGGQETQYF. The nucleotides read TGCGCCAGCAGCTGGAGGGGACTAGCGGGAGAGGGGGGCCAAGAGACCCAGTACTTC. Reference TRBV5-1 and TRBJ2-5 genes cover what lies past the CDR3, so the full variable domain is KAGVTQTPRYLIKTRGQQVTLSCSPISGHRSVSWYQQTPGQGLQFLFEYFSETQRNKGNFPGRFSGRQFSNSRSEMNVSTLELGDSALYLCASSWRGLAGEGGQETQYFGPGTRLLVL.